The 11 T cell receptor beta chains reported below all come from one sample, sequenced in a study of cytomegalovirus exposure and HLA in healthy donors. It was with 60 Vbeta and 13 Jbeta primers that the PCR ran. Here immunoSEQ multiplex PCR was the method, and the copy in TCRdb shows in-frame clones only, minus some. Its clone listing holds more than 60,000 clones. The sample taken for sequencing was PBMCs. Receptors were obtained from a boy between 10 and 17 years old in good health and CMV-seronegative.

The genes are TRBV5-1 and TRBJ2-7, with a possible D match to TRBD2 (5 bases). Germline CDR1 is SGHRS and CDR2 is YFSETQ. Trimming removed 5 bases at V and 1 base at J, with 16 bases between. The CDR3 consists of 15 residues. CDR3 residues: CASSLGIGDSYEQYF. The CDR3 region has the DNA TGCGCCAGCAGTCTTGGAATCGGGGATTCCTACGAGCAGTACTTC.

This chain joins TRBV5-1 and TRBJ2-7, with D possibly TRBD1 on 5 matching bases. This CDR3 comprises 13 residues. Germline assignment: CDR1 SGHRS and CDR2 YFSETQ. The germline V and J ends were trimmed by 4 bases and 5 bases, with 13 bases remaining between them. CDR3 sequence: CASSPTGDHEQYF. The CDR3, as DNA: TGCGCCAGCAGCCCCACAGGTGACCACGAGCAGTACTTC. Drawing the rest from reference TRBV5-1 and TRBJ2-7, the complete variable domain is KAGVTQTPRYLIKTRGQQVTLSCSPISGHRSVSWYQQTPGQGLQFLFEYFSETQRNKGNFPGRFSGRQFSNSRSEMNVSTLELGDSALYLCASSPTGDHEQYFGPGTRLTVT.

J is TRBJ1-3 and V is TRBV7-8, with 7 bases that match TRBD1. J lost 2 bases, V lost 1 base, and 8 bases had no gene match. Germline CDR1 SGHVS, CDR2 FQNEAQ. This CDR3 spans 17 amino acids. CDR3 coding DNA: TGTGCCAGCAGCTTAGGGGGCTCAGGGGGTCCTGGAAACACCATATATTTT. Protein: CASSLGGSGGPGNTIYF.

V usage is TRBV5-4 and J usage is TRBJ1-1; D is unresolved. Trimming cost V 4 bases and J 3 bases, with 10 bases left between them. Germline CDR1 and CDR2: SGHNT and YYREEE (reference sequence). This CDR3 has 13 amino acids. The CDR3 DNA reads as TGTGCCAGCAGCCCTCAGGTGTACACTGAAGCTTTCTTT. Amino acids: CASSPQVYTEAFF.

This rearrangement joins TRBV19 to TRBJ2-1, with D possibly TRBD1 on 5 matching bases. Looked up from germline, CDR1 is LNHDA and CDR2 is SQIVND (reference sequence). Between the trimmed V and J ends, which lost 3 bases and 0 bases, there was a span of 9 bases. The CDR3 runs 15 residues. This chain's CDR3 is CASSMQGSSYNEQFF. CDR3 coding DNA: TGTGCCAGTAGTATGCAGGGAAGCTCCTACAATGAGCAGTTCTTC.

V and J are TRBV7-9 and TRBJ2-7, with 8 bases fitting TRBD1. The CDR3 totals 17 residues. Germline V CDR1 and CDR2: SEHNR, FQNEAQ (reference sequence). The junction had 12 bases not matched to a gene; V was cut back by 4 bases and J by 1 base. CDR3: CASSSTWAGGPSYEQYF. Here the CDR3 DNA reads TGTGCCAGCAGCTCGACGTGGGCAGGGGGCCCTTCCTACGAGCAGTACTTC.

The V and J genes are TRBV5-1 and TRBJ1-2; 7 bases match TRBD1. This CDR3 spans 15 amino acids. Germline V CDR1 and CDR2: SGHRS, YFSETQ. After removal of 4 bases from V and 0 bases from J, the junction contained 6 bases not matched to a gene. The CDR3 DNA reads TGCGCCAGCAGCCACGGGGACAGCACTAACTATGGCTACACCTTC. This codes for CASSHGDSTNYGYTF. Supplemented by reference TRBV5-1 and TRBJ1-2, the full variable domain reads KAGVTQTPRYLIKTRGQQVTLSCSPISGHRSVSWYQQTPGQGLQFLFEYFSETQRNKGNFPGRFSGRQFSNSRSEMNVSTLELGDSALYLCASSHGDSTNYGYTFGSGTRLTVV.

The chain carries TRBV30 and TRBJ1-6; D is uncertain. V shed 0 bases and J shed 17 bases, with 14 bases lying between them. The CDR3 covers 12 residues. Germline CDR1 and CDR2: GTSNPN and SVGIG (reference sequence). The CDR3 loop is CAWSVPGSYFHF. In DNA, the CDR3 is TGTGCCTGGAGTGTACCGGGGTCCTACTTCCACTTT.

The J gene is TRBJ2-2, the V gene TRBV10-3, with TRBD2 identical over 8 bases. The CDR3 has 15 residues. CDR1 is ENHRY and CDR2 is SYGVKD in the germline V gene. The ends lost 6 bases at V and 4 bases at J; junction bases unmatched: 7. CDR3 loop: CAIRPGLESTGELFF. CDR3 coding DNA: TGTGCCATCAGGCCGGGACTAGAGTCCACCGGGGAGCTGTTTTTT.

The rearrangement uses TRBV5-4 and TRBJ2-5; weak D call: TRBD1 (6 bases). CDR1 and CDR2 (germline): SGHNT, YYREEE (reference sequence). The CDR3 runs to 17 residues. With 3 bases removed from V and 1 base from J, the gap between germline ends came to 19 bases. In DNA form, the CDR3 reads TGTGCCAGCAGCTGGGGCCAGGGGAGAGGGCCCCAAGAGACCCAGTACTTC. Translated: CASSWGQGRGPQETQYF. The full variable domain, in which reference TRBV5-4 and TRBJ2-5 provide the parts outside the CDR3, is ETGVTQSPTHLIKTRGQQVTLRCSSQSGHNTVSWYQQALGQGPQFIFQYYREEENGRGNFPPRFSGLQFPNYSSELNVNALELDDSALYLCASSWGQGRGPQETQYFGPGTRLLVL.

J is TRBJ2-2 and V is TRBV7-9; 8 bases align to TRBD1. Germline CDR1 is SEHNR and CDR2 is FQNEAQ (reference sequence). CDR3 length: 16 residues. With 2 bases clipped from V and 3 bases from J, the junction kept 5 bases outside the gene matches. The CDR3 sequence is CASSLYQTGDTGELFF. DNA of the CDR3: TGTGCCAGCAGCTTATATCAGACAGGGGACACCGGGGAGCTGTTTTTT.